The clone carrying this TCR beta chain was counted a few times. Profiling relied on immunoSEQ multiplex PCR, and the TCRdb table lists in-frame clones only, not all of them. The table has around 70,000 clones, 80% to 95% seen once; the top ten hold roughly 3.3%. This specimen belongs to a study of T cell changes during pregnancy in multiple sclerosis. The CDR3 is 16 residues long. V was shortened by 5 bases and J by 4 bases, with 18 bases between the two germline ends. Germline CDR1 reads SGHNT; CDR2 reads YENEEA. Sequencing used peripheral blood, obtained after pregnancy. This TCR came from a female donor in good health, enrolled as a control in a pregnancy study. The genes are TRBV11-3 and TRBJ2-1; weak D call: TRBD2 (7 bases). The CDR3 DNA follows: TGTGCCAGCAGCCCAGGGTTGGCGGGGGCATACAATGAGCAGTTCTTC. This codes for CASSPGLAGAYNEQFF.